This T cell receptor (beta chain) was documented in a study of a mutant IDH1 vaccine in newly diagnosed glioma. Study-wide context: Patients had received radiotherapy, temozolomide, or both previously, most receiving both.

As for time point: baseline, week 1 (first vaccination visit). Treatment in this sample: pre-vaccination baseline after standard-of-care therapy. This table comes from immunoSEQ multiplex PCR, and its TCRdb copy is limited to in-frame clones, with some not included. The table has under 90,000 clones, 79% seen once; the top ten hold approximately 8.2%. This CDR3 is built from 12 residues. Germline V gene data show CDR1 as SGHDT and CDR2 as YYEEEE. Trimming cost V 4 bases and J 8 bases, with 13 bases left between them. The sequenced sample was PBMCs, obtained from a glioma patient treated with radiotherapy, temozolomide or both. The clonotype comes from a man in his fifties or sixties with glioma. The chain carries TRBV5-6 and TRBJ2-7; a weak D match, TRBD2 (5 bases). CDR3 in DNA: TGTGCCAGCAGCGTATTGAGGGAGAAGCAGTACTTC. Its translation is CASSVLREKQYF.